Below are 26 T cell receptor beta chains sequenced from a single sample in a study of blood T cell repertoires in COVID-19. Sequencing used immunoSEQ multiplex PCR; TCRdb keeps in-frame clones, though not all of them. The repertoire holds about 89,000 clones, with around three quarters as singletons. Sequencing was performed on peripheral blood. These TCRs come from a human donor in a cohort sampled during active COVID-19.

This rearrangement joins TRBV28 to TRBJ2-2, with 9 positions matching TRBD1. The CDR3 is 15 amino acids. The V segment lost 6 bases and the J segment 1 base; nucleotides outside the gene matches: 3. Germline V gene data show CDR1 as MDHEN and CDR2 as SYDVKM. CDR3 sequence reads: CASRGGQGNTGELFF. CDR3 nucleotides: TGTGCCAGCAGGGGGGGACAGGGGAACACCGGGGAGCTGTTTTTT.

This chain joins TRBV6-5 and TRBJ2-1; 12 bases match TRBD1. The V and J ends lost 8 bases and 8 bases, in that order; junction bases with no gene match: 10. The CDR3 loop spans 15 amino acids. Germline-derived CDR1 and CDR2 are MNHEY and SVGAGI. The CDR3 is CASGWGQGAADEQFF. CDR3 bases: TGTGCCAGCGGCTGGGGACAGGGGGCGGCCGATGAGCAGTTCTTC.

The chain's CDR3 is CASSFSGRLTEQFF. The DNA for the CDR3 is TGTGCCAGCAGCTTTAGCGGGAGGCTGACTGAGCAGTTCTTC. This chain joins TRBV7-2 and TRBJ2-1; 10 nucleotides align to TRBD2. The CDR3 contains 14 residues. V lost 3 bases and J lost 9; bases outside the gene matches: 5. Per the germline V gene, CDR1 is SGHTA and CDR2 is FQGNSA.

The chain has TRBV7-3 and TRBJ1-3; D possibly corresponds to TRBD1 (6 bases). The CDR3 has 16 residues. The germline gives CDR1 SGHTA, CDR2 FQGTGA. Trimming removed 2 bases from V and 4 bases from J, with 15 bases in between. CDR3 sequence reads: CASSLPGGSEGNTIYF. For the CDR3, the DNA is TGTGCCAGCAGCTTACCGGGGGGCTCGGAAGGAAACACCATATATTTT.

V and J are TRBV7-2 and TRBJ2-5; 9 positions match TRBD2. The V gene end was trimmed by 1 base and the J gene end by 5 bases; junction bases not matched to a gene: 2. CDR1 is SGHTA, CDR2 FQGNSA, per germline. The CDR3 has 14 residues. CDR3 in amino acids: CASSLGGTSETQYF. DNA of the CDR3: TGTGCCAGCAGCTTAGGTGGGACTAGCGAGACCCAGTACTTC. Full variable domain (outside the CDR3, taken from reference TRBV7-2 and TRBJ2-5): GAGVSQSPSNKVTEKGKDVELRCDPISGHTALYWYRQSLGQGLEFLIYFQGNSAPDKSGLPSDRFSAERTGGSVSTLTIQRTQQEDSAVYLCASSLGGTSETQYFGPGTRLLVL.

The chain's CDR3 is CASSPRLAGGETQYF. CDR3 sequence (DNA): TGTGCCAGTAGTCCGCGACTAGCGGGAGGGGAGACCCAGTACTTC. The chain couples TRBV19 to TRBJ2-5; 14 positions match TRBD2. Germline trimming cut 5 bases from V and 5 bases from J; bases unmatched to any gene: 4. Germline values: CDR1 LNHDA, CDR2 SQIVND (reference sequence). This CDR3 region has 15 residues.

J is TRBJ1-4 and V is TRBV10-3, with TRBD1 as a possible D gene (5 bases). V lost 8 bases and J 3 bases, leaving 10 bases between the germline ends. The V gene's germline CDR1 is ENHRY and CDR2 SYGVKD. The CDR3 consists of 13 residues. CDR3 amino acids: CAIRDRSNEKLFF. The CDR3 DNA is TGTGCCATCCGAGACAGATCTAATGAAAAACTGTTTTTT.

The J gene is TRBJ2-5, the V gene TRBV28; D gene uncertain. The germline CDR1 and CDR2 sequences are MDHEN and SYDVKM. Deletions cut 2 bases from V and 1 base from J, with 5 bases between. This CDR3 is built from 13 residues. Here the CDR3 reads CASSLDSQETQYF. The CDR3 nucleotides read TGTGCCAGCAGTTTAGATAGCCAAGAGACCCAGTACTTC.

This chain links TRBV19 with TRBJ2-1; 7 nucleotides match TRBD2. Per the germline V gene, CDR1 is LNHDA and CDR2 is SQIVND (reference sequence). There are 16 residues in the CDR3. V lost 5 bases to trimming and J lost 8 bases; unmatched junction nucleotides: 15. CDR3 in amino acids: CASSLTGTTAKDEQFF. The CDR3 nucleotides are TGTGCCAGTAGTTTGACCGGGACTACTGCTAAGGATGAGCAGTTCTTC.

The J gene is TRBJ2-7, the V gene TRBV20-1, with 7 bases fitting TRBD2. V was pared by 3 bases and J by 6 bases, with 11 bases of the junction left unmatched. From germline, CDR1 is DFQATT and CDR2 SNEGSKA (reference sequence). The CDR3 spans 14 residues. The CDR3 coding sequence is TGCAGTGCTAGTATAGGACTAGATACGTTCGAGCAGTACTTC. This encodes CSASIGLDTFEQYF.

The V call is TRBV14, the J call TRBJ2-7, with 7 bases fitting TRBD1. The germline CDR1 and CDR2 sequences are SGHDN and FVKESK. Germline trimming cut 6 bases from V and 1 base from J; bases unmatched to any gene: 9. The CDR3 has 15 residues. The DNA of the CDR3 is TGTGCCAGCAGTCCCCAGGGGGAGATGTCCTACGAGCAGTACTTC. Translation: CASSPQGEMSYEQYF.

This chain uses TRBV21-1 with TRBJ2-5; the D segment call TRBD1 is taken from the table without a DNA check. TRBV21-1 is an annotated pseudogene. CDR3 size: 16 residues. The CDR3 protein is CASSNWDRGQEETQYF. The CDR3 nucleotides read TGTGCCAGCAGCAATTGGGACAGGGGGCAAGAGGAGACCCAGTACTTC.

V is TRBV28 and J is TRBJ2-7; D perhaps matches TRBD2 (5 bases). This CDR3 is 12 amino acids long. Germline CDR1 and CDR2: MDHEN and SYDVKM. Trimming removed 7 bases at V and 3 bases at J, with 10 bases between. DNA of the CDR3: TGTGCCAGCACCGGAGGCCGCTACGAGCAGTACTTC. Translated: CASTGGRYEQYF. Filled out from reference TRBV28 and TRBJ2-7, the complete variable domain reads DVKVTQSSRYLVKRTGEKVFLECVQDMDHENMFWYRQDPGLGLRLIYFSYDVKMKEKGDIPEGYSVSREKKERFSLILESASTNQTSMYLCASTGGRYEQYFGPGTRLTVT.

The CDR3 region is CASSQSSRTGTSGAYEQYF. CDR3 sequence (DNA): TGCGCCAGCAGTCAATCTTCCCGGACAGGGACTAGCGGAGCCTACGAGCAGTACTTC. The V call is TRBV23-1, the J call TRBJ2-7, with TRBD2 matching over 11 bases. TRBV23-1 is sorted into the ORF group, with uncertain function. V lost 0 bases to trimming and J lost 2 bases; unmatched junction nucleotides: 12. CDR3 length: 19 amino acids.

V usage is TRBV11-2 and J usage is TRBJ1-4, with 9 bases fitting TRBD1. The CDR3 has 14 amino acids. With 3 bases clipped from V and 8 bases from J, the junction kept 4 bases outside the gene matches. From germline, CDR1 is SGHAT and CDR2 FQNNGV. The CDR3 sequence: CASSFGQGREKLFF. The CDR3 coding sequence is TGTGCCAGCAGCTTTGGACAGGGGAGGGAAAAACTGTTTTTT.

There are many counts of this clone. The rearrangement uses TRBV28 and TRBJ2-3; 11 bases line up with TRBD2. This CDR3 region has 17 residues. The trim removed 6 bases at V and 2 bases at J, leaving 10 bases unmatched. Germline CDR1 MDHEN, CDR2 SYDVKM. CDR3 sequence: CASSPIAGGGFTDTQYF. The DNA for the CDR3 is TGTGCCAGCAGCCCAATAGCGGGAGGGGGGTTCACAGATACGCAGTATTTT. Full variable domain (outside the CDR3, taken from reference TRBV28 and TRBJ2-3): DVKVTQSSRYLVKRTGEKVFLECVQDMDHENMFWYRQDPGLGLRLIYFSYDVKMKEKGDIPEGYSVSREKKERFSLILESASTNQTSMYLCASSPIAGGGFTDTQYFGPGTRLTVL.

V usage is TRBV4-2 and J usage is TRBJ1-2; 8 nucleotides match TRBD1. V shed 1 base, J shed 7 bases, and the junction held 5 bases outside the gene matches. The CDR3 spans 14 residues. Looked up from germline, CDR1 is LGHNA and CDR2 is YNFKEQ. Here the CDR3 reads CASSQARTGPGYTF. CDR3 nucleotide sequence: TGTGCCAGCAGCCAAGCTAGGACAGGGCCTGGCTACACCTTC.

This chain joins TRBV11-1 and TRBJ1-1, with D unclear. Germline CDR1 SGHAT, CDR2 FQDESV (reference sequence). Trimming took off 6 bases at V and 0 bases at J, with 14 bases between the two ends. There are 15 residues in the CDR3. The CDR3 loop is CASRRARGVNTEAFF. The CDR3 nucleotides are TGTGCCAGCAGACGGGCACGGGGTGTGAACACTGAAGCTTTCTTT.

This sequence joins TRBV27 and TRBJ2-5; 9 nucleotides agree with TRBD2. Germline V gene sequence: CDR1 MNHEY, CDR2 SMNVEV (reference sequence). V lost 5 bases, J lost 2 bases, and 3 bases stayed unmatched. The CDR3 length is 14 residues. In DNA form, the CDR3 reads TGTGCCAGCAGTGGGCTAGCGGGACAAGAGACCCAGTACTTC. Its protein product is CASSGLAGQETQYF.

V is TRBV28 and J is TRBJ2-1; 10 bases are a match to TRBD1. This CDR3 contains 15 residues. V was clipped by 5 bases and J by 10 bases; unmatched bases: 11. Germline V CDR1 and CDR2: MDHEN, SYDVKM. The DNA of the CDR3 is TGTGCCAGCAGTACGATAGGACAGGGGGTTCGCGAGCAGTTCTTC. This gives the protein CASSTIGQGVREQFF.

V is TRBV24-1 and J is TRBJ2-1; possibly TRBD2 for D (6 bases). Germline V CDR1 and CDR2: KGHDR, SFDVKD. The CDR3 spans 13 residues. V gave up 7 bases and J gave up 6 bases, with 12 bases separating them. The CDR3 is CATSLGGINEQFF. The CDR3 region has the DNA TGTGCCACCAGCCTCGGAGGGATCAATGAGCAGTTCTTC.

V usage is TRBV28 and J usage is TRBJ1-6; 9 nucleotides align to TRBD1. This CDR3 region has 15 residues. V lost 10 bases and J lost 6; bases outside the gene matches: 10. Germline V gene sequence: CDR1 MDHEN, CDR2 SYDVKM. The CDR3 spells CATHSRTGVNSPLHF. Written as DNA, the CDR3 is TGTGCCACCCATTCTAGGACAGGGGTTAATTCACCCCTCCACTTT.

V is TRBV6-1 and J is TRBJ1-2; D perhaps matches TRBD1 (5 bases). The CDR3 runs to 14 residues. V was cut by 0 bases and J by 4 bases, with 9 bases left in between. Per the germline V gene, CDR1 is MNHNS and CDR2 is SASEGT. CDR3 protein: CASSEAHRSYGYTF. The CDR3 DNA reads TGTGCCAGCAGTGAAGCGCACAGGTCCTATGGCTACACCTTC.

The V call is TRBV9, the J call TRBJ2-3; TRBD2 might be the D (6 bases). The CDR3 has 12 amino acids. CDR1 is SGDLS, CDR2 YYNGEE, per germline. The V end was cut by 3 bases, the J end by 8 bases, with 10 bases between. Here the CDR3 DNA reads TGTGCCAGCAGCGCGACTAGAGGTACGCAGTATTTT. The encoded protein is CASSATRGTQYF.

For the CDR3, the DNA is TGCGCCAGCAGCCTATTTGGAGGCGGGAGCAATGAGCAGTTCTTC. Translation gives CASSLFGGGSNEQFF. The chain joins TRBV4-3 to TRBJ2-1; 7 bases are a match to TRBD2. CDR1 is LGHNA and CDR2 is YSLEER in the germline V gene. J gave up 6 bases and V 4 bases, and 9 bases lay outside the gene matches. The CDR3 sequence is 15 residues long.

The chain uses TRBV5-6 and TRBJ1-2; 8 bases are a match to TRBD1. Unmatched junction bases numbered 4, after V lost 4 bases and J lost 2 bases. Germline-derived CDR1 and CDR2 are SGHDT and YYEEEE. This CDR3 region has 14 residues. The CDR3 DNA sequence: TGTGCCAGCAGCCGCAGGGGGCGAAACTATGGCTACACCTTC. Its translation is CASSRRGRNYGYTF.